Described below is a single T cell receptor (beta chain) sequence and its context. Its cognate antigen is unknown. The sample comes from a study of T cell clones after liver transplantation. Across the whole study: Apart from three HCV-positive recipients, transplants were for non-autoimmune, non-viral reasons.

Some clones are missing from TCRdb's copy, which holds only in-frame ones; the method was immunoSEQ multiplex PCR. The sample has about 58,000 clones; about two thirds are singletons. Whole-study results and caveats: Low donor cell numbers restricted donor-reactive repertoire measurement in two subjects.

J gave up 7 bases and V 2 bases, and 4 bases lay outside the gene matches. The CDR3 length is 15 residues. Germline V gene lookup returns CDR1 SGHDT and CDR2 YYEEEE. Sequencing used CD4+ T cells from blood, obtained at the approximately 16-month timepoint. This chain joins TRBV5-6 and TRBJ1-6; 9 positions agree with TRBD1. This receptor was obtained from a human patient who received a liver transplant. The graft donor may have contributed some T cells. This chain's CDR3 is CASSFTGTGNSPLHF. The CDR3 bases are TGTGCCAGCAGCTTTACCGGGACAGGGAATTCACCCCTCCACTTT.